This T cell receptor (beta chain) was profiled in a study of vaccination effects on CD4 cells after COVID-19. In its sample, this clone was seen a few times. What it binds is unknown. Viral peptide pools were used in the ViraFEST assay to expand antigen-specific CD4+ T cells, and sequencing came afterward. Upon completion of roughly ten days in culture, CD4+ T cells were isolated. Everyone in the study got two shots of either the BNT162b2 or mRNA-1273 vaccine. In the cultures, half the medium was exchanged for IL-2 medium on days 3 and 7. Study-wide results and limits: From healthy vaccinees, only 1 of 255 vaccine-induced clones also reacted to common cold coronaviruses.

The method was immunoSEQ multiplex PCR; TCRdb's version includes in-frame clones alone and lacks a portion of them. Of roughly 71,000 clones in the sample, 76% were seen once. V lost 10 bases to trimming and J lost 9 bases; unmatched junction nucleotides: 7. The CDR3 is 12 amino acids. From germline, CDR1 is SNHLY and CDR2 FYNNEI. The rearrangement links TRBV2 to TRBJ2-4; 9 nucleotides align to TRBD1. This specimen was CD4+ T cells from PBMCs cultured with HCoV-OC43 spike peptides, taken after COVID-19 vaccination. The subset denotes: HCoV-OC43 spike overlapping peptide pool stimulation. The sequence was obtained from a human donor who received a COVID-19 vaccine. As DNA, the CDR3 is TGTGCCACCACACCGGGACAGGGCATTCAGTACTTC. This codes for CATTPGQGIQYF.